The present entry profiles one T cell receptor (beta chain) with its context. TCRdb's table, derived via immunoSEQ multiplex PCR, lists solely in-frame clones and lacks some. Of 110,000 to 150,000 clones listed, around 94% are singletons. These data come from a study of control samples from healthy donors and cancer patients. The receptor was derived from a man between 35 and 55 years old in good health. The sequencing sample was made of blood.

The CDR3 reads CASTSFAPNYGYTF. CDR3 coding DNA: TGTGCCAGCACTTCTTTCGCCCCTAACTATGGCTACACCTTC. This chain connects TRBV28 to TRBJ1-2; D is ambiguous. The CDR3 contains 14 residues. Germline V gives CDR1 MDHEN, CDR2 SYDVKM. Trimming pared 7 bases from V and 0 bases from J, leaving 12 bases between.